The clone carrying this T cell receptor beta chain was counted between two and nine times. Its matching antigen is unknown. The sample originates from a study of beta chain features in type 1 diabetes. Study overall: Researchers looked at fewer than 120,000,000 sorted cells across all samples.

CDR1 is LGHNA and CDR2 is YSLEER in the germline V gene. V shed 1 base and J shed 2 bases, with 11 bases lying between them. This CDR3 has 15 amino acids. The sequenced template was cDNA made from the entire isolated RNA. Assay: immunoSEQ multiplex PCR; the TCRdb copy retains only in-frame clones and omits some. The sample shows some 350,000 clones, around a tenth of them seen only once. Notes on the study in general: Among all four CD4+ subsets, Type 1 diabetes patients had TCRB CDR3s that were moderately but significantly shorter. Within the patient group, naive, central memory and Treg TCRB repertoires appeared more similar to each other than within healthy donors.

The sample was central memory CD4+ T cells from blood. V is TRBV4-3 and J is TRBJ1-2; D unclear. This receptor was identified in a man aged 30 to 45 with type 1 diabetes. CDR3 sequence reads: CASSQAVGTNYGYTF. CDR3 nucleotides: TGCGCCAGCAGCCAAGCGGTCGGTACGAACTATGGCTACACCTTC.